The clone carrying this T cell receptor (beta chain) has only a few counts. The sample comes from a study of patients and donors after allogeneic stem cell transplantation. TCRdb redid the calling of the RT-PCR reads with MiXCR, one entry per CDR3 protein. The sample yields about 150,000 distinct CDR3 sequences, roughly 22% seen once. J gave up 4 bases and V 7 bases, and 5 bases lay outside the gene matches. The CDR3 consists of 14 residues. The receptor comes from a human donor who was either an allogeneic HSCT recipient or a stem cell or donor lymphocyte infusion donor (not recorded which). It is not recorded whose cells these are; they may come from a transplant donor. The chain has TRBV12-3 or TRBV12-4 and TRBJ2-3; 10 nucleotides agree with TRBD2. The sequenced sample was blood, either unsorted or a sorted T cell fraction (not recorded which). The CDR3 here is CASTIAGGSDTQYF. The CDR3 nucleotides read TGTGCCAGCACCATAGCGGGAGGATCAGATACGCAGTATTTT.